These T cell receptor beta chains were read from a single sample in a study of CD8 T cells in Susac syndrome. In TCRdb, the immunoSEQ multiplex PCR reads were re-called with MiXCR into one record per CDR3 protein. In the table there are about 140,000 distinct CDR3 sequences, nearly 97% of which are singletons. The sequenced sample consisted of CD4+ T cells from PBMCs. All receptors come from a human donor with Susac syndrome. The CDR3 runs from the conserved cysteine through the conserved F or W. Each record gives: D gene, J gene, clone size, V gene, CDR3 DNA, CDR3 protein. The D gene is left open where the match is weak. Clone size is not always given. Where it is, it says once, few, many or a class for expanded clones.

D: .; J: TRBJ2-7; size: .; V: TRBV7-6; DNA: TGTGCCAGCAGCTTAGTGGACAGCTCCTACGAGCAGTACTTC; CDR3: CASSLVDSSYEQYF
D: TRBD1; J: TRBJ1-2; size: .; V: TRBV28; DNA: TGTGCCAGCACAGGGACAGGGCGAGGCTACACCTTC; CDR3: CASTGTGRGYTF
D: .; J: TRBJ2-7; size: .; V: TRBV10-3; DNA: TGTGCCATCAGCGGCCCTAAACCAGACGAGCAGTACTTC; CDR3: CAISGPKPDEQYF
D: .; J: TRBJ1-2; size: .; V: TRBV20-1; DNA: TGCAGTGCTAGGGGGGGTGACTATGGCTACACCTTC; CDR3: CSARGGDYGYTF
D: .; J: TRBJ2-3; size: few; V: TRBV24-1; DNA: TGTGCCACCAGTGAGTCGAGGGGGGTCACAGATACGCAGTATTTT; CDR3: CATSESRGVTDTQYF
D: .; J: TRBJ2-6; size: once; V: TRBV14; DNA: TGTGCCAGCAGCCCGAGGGACGGGGCTTTGGGCAACGTCCTGACTTTC; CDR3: CASSPRDGALGNVLTF
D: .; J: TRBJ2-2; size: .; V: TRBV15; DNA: TGTGCCACCAGCAGAGATGGACAAACGATGAACACCGGGGAGCTGTTTTTT; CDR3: CATSRDGQTMNTGELFF
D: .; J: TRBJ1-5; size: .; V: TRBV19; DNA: TGTGCCAGTAGTAACAGGAGGGATAATCAGCCCCAGCATTTT; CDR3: CASSNRRDNQPQHF
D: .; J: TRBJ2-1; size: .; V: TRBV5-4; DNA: TGTGCCAGCAGCCCCGGACAGTGGACGTTTGAGCAGTTCTTC; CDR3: CASSPGQWTFEQFF
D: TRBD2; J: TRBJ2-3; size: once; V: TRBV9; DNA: TGTGCCAGCAGCGTAGTTGGCCTAGCGGGGCCTTATAGCACAGATACGCAGTATTTT; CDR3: CASSVVGLAGPYSTDTQYF
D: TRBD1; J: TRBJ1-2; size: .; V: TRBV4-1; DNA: TGCGCCAGCAGCCAGCCTTTCCCGGGACAGACTAACTATGGCTACACCTTC; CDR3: CASSQPFPGQTNYGYTF
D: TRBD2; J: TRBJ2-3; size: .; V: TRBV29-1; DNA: TGCAGCGTTACTCTAGCGGGAGGGGGGGGCACAGATACGCAGTATTTT; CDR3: CSVTLAGGGGTDTQYF
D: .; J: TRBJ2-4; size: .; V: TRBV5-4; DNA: TGTGCCAGCAGCCCTACGGCTCAGACGCTAGCCAAAAACATTCAGTACTTC; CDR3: CASSPTAQTLAKNIQYF
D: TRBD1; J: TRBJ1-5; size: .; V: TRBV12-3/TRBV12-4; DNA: TGTGCCAGCAGTTTAGTCGGACAGGGCACTCAGCCCCAGCATTTT; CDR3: CASSLVGQGTQPQHF
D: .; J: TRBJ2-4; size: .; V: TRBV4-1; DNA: TGCGCCAGCAGCCAACCCACCCTGGGAAACATTCAGTACTTC; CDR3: CASSQPTLGNIQYF
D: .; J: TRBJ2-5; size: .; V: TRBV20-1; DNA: TGCAGTGCCACCGAGGAGGAGACCCAGTACTTC; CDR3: CSATEEETQYF
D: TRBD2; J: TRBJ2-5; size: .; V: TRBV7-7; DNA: TGTGCTAGCAGCCCCACACTAGCGTCCCAAGAGACCCAGTACTTC; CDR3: CASSPTLASQETQYF
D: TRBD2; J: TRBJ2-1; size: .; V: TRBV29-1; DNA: TGCAGCGGCCCACTAGCGAAAGACTACAATGAGCAGTTCTTC; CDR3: CSGPLAKDYNEQFF
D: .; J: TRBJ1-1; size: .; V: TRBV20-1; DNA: TGCAGTGCTAGGCGGGATACTGAAGCTTTCTTT; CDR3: CSARRDTEAFF
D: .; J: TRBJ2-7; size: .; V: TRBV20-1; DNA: TGCAGTGCTAGTAACCACGAGCAGTACTTC; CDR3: CSASNHEQYF
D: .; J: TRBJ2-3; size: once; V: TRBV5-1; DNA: TGCGCCAGCAGCTTCGGCGGTTCCGGTAAAGCAGATACGCAGTATTTT; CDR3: CASSFGGSGKADTQYF
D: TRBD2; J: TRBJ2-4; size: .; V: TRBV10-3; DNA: TGTGCCATCAGTGACCCCCGGGGAGGGAGAGATAAAAACATTCAGTACTTC; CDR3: CAISDPRGGRDKNIQYF
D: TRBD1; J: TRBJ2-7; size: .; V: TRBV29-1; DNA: TGCAGCGTCCAGGGGGACCACTACGAGCAGTACTTC; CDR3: CSVQGDHYEQYF
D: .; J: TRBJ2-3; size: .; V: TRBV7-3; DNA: TGTGCCAGCAGCTTTCCCCCGGGTGGGAGCACAGATACGCAGTATTTT; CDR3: CASSFPPGGSTDTQYF
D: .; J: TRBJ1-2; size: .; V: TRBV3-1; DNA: TGTGCCAGCAGCCGTTCAGGGAATGGCTACACCTTC; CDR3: CASSRSGNGYTF